The clone carrying this T cell receptor beta chain was seen a single time. The assay was immunoSEQ multiplex PCR, and TCRdb's table has in-frame clones only and misses some. Here the sample spans about 2 million clones, approximately 95% being singletons. The naive CD8 subset, CD45RO-negative cells positively selected for CCR7, excluded terminally differentiated effector memory CD45RA+ cells. The entry originates in a study of shared clonotypes between healthy human individuals. The sequence came from a man younger than 30 in good health. Sequencing was done on a sample of naive CD8+ T cells sorted from blood.

CDR3 coding DNA: TGTGCCAGTAGCCCCAACGTGCCAGGGAACTATGGCTACACCTTC. Its protein is CASSPNVPGNYGYTF. V is TRBV19 and J is TRBJ1-2, with D possibly being TRBD1 (5 bases). Germline V gene lookup returns CDR1 LNHDA and CDR2 SQIVND (reference sequence). V lost 6 bases and J lost 2, with 16 bases in between. This CDR3 contains 15 residues.